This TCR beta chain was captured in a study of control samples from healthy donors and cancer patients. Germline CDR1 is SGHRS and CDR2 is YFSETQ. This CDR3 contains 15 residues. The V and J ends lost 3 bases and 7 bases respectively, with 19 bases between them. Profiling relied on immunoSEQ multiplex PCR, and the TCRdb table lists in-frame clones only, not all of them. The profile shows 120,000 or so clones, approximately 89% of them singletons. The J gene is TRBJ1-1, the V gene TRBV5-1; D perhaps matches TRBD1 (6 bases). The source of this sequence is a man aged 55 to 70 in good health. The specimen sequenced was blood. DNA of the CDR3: TGCGCCAGCAGCTCCAATACAGGGAATGGGGGTGAAGCTTTCTTT. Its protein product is CASSSNTGNGGEAFF. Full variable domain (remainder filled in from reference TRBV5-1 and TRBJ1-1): KAGVTQTPRYLIKTRGQQVTLSCSPISGHRSVSWYQQTPGQGLQFLFEYFSETQRNKGNFPGRFSGRQFSNSRSEMNVSTLELGDSALYLCASSSNTGNGGEAFFGQGTRLTVV.